The 26 T cell receptor beta chains presented below share a single source sample, sequenced in a study of cytomegalovirus exposure and HLA in healthy donors. Vbeta (60) and Jbeta (13) primers were used in the PCR. Libraries were prepared by immunoSEQ multiplex PCR; TCRdb keeps only in-frame clonotypes and omits some of them. Of around 130,000 clones listed, about 80% are singletons. The sequencing sample was made of PBMCs. The receptor source for this set is a woman under 30 in good health and CMV-seronegative.

This clone was seen more than once but under ten times. The chain recombines TRBV4-2 with TRBJ2-5, with TRBD2 identical over 15 bases. J gave up 11 bases and V 1 base, and 8 bases lay outside the gene matches. Germline V gives CDR1 LGHNA, CDR2 YNFKEQ. This CDR3 contains 16 residues. For the CDR3, the DNA is TGTGCCAGCAGCCAAGCTGGGACTAGCGGGGGGAGGGGGCAGTACTTC. Translated: CASSQAGTSGGRGQYF.

The chain carries TRBV12-5 and TRBJ1-1, with TRBD1 as a possible D gene (5 bases). The CDR3 has 13 amino acids. Trimming cost V 6 bases and J 8 bases, with 16 bases left between them. Germline V gene data show CDR1 as LGHNT and CDR2 as FRNRAP. The CDR3, as DNA: TGTGCTAGTGGATGGGAGGGGTCGAGGGAAGCTTTCTTT. Translation gives CASGWEGSREAFF.

V gene TRBV29-1 combines with J gene TRBJ1-2; 9 positions match TRBD1. Germline CDR1 SQVTM, CDR2 ANQGSEA. This CDR3 has 15 residues. Trimming cost V 5 bases and J 2 bases; bases outside gene matches: 9. CDR3 loop: CSVPPTGGGNYGYTF. The CDR3 DNA reads as TGCAGCGTTCCCCCAACAGGGGGCGGGAACTATGGCTACACCTTC.

The chain couples TRBV19 to TRBJ2-4; D perhaps matches TRBD1 (5 bases). The CDR3 contains 13 residues. V was trimmed by 1 base and J by 7 bases, leaving 8 bases between them. In germline, CDR1 is LNHDA, CDR2 SQIVND (reference sequence). DNA of the CDR3: TGTGCCAGTAGTATAGGGGGCTCTAACATTCAGTACTTC. This sequence encodes CASSIGGSNIQYF.

The chain uses TRBV4-1 and TRBJ1-2; 7 nucleotides align to TRBD1. The ends lost 0 bases at V and 2 bases at J; junction bases unmatched: 6. CDR1 is MGHRA and CDR2 is YSYEKL in the germline V gene. This CDR3 contains 16 residues. The CDR3 spells CASSQDKEGANYGYTF. In DNA, the CDR3 is TGCGCCAGCAGCCAAGATAAGGAGGGGGCGAACTATGGCTACACCTTC.

On this clone itself: The sample holds other DNA sequences that translate to the same CDR3. The chain couples TRBV18 to TRBJ1-5, with D unresolved. Trimming took 3 bases from V and 9 from J, leaving 9 bases between them. The CDR3 is 12 residues long. Germline V gene data show CDR1 as KGHSH and CDR2 as LQKENI. The CDR3 reads CASSPPGGPQHF. CDR3 bases: TGTGCCAGCTCACCCCCGGGTGGGCCCCAGCATTTT.

This chain connects TRBV5-1 to TRBJ2-7; 7 bases line up with TRBD2. The V segment lost 4 bases and the J segment 6 bases; nucleotides outside the gene matches: 13. The CDR3 is 15 amino acids. The germline V gene has CDR1 SGHRS and CDR2 YFSETQ. As DNA, the CDR3 is TGCGCCAGCAGCCCTCCGGCGGGGGAAGGGTGCGAGCAGTACTTC. This encodes CASSPPAGEGCEQYF.

This chain uses TRBV5-1 with TRBJ1-2; 10 nucleotides match TRBD1. The CDR3 sequence is 16 residues long. Trimming cost V 1 base and J 3 bases; bases outside gene matches: 6. CDR1 SGHRS and CDR2 YFSETQ come from the germline V gene. CDR3 amino acids: CASSLHRQGADYGYTF. DNA for the CDR3: TGCGCCAGCAGCTTGCACCGACAGGGGGCGGACTATGGCTACACCTTC.

This clone has a handful of counts. The chain joins TRBV25-1 to TRBJ2-1, with TRBD1 as a possible D gene (6 bases). The V and J ends lost 3 bases and 10 bases respectively, with 28 bases between them. Germline V gives CDR1 MGHDK, CDR2 SYGVNS. The CDR3 loop spans 18 amino acids. CDR3 in amino acids: CASSETYQSTGLIWEQFF. The CDR3 nucleotides read TGTGCCAGCAGTGAGACTTATCAATCTACAGGGTTGATATGGGAGCAGTTCTTC. Drawing the rest from reference TRBV25-1 and TRBJ2-1, the complete variable domain is EADIYQTPRYLVIGTGKKITLECSQTMGHDKMYWYQQDPGMELHLIHYSYGVNSTEKGDLSSESTVSRIRTEHFPLTLESARPSHTSQYLCASSETYQSTGLIWEQFFGPGTRLTVL.

This chain connects TRBV5-4 to TRBJ2-7, with a tentative D call TRBD1 (5 bases). This CDR3 region has 13 residues. In germline, CDR1 is SGHNT, CDR2 YYREEE (reference sequence). Trimming stripped 5 bases from V and 3 bases from J, with 12 bases between. The CDR3 DNA is TGTGCCAGCAGTTGGTCAGGGTTCTACGAGCAGTACTTC. Its translation: CASSWSGFYEQYF.

The V and J genes are TRBV29-1 and TRBJ1-2; 10 nucleotides line up with TRBD1. With 8 bases clipped from V and 2 bases from J, the junction kept 5 bases outside the gene matches. Germline CDR1 reads SQVTM; CDR2 reads ANQGSEA. The CDR3 spans 13 residues. CDR3 nucleotide sequence: TGCAGCTCCCGGGGACAGGGGAACTATGGCTACACCTTC. Translation: CSSRGQGNYGYTF.

This chain joins TRBV6-1 and TRBJ2-5, with D perhaps matching TRBD2 (7 bases). The assigned J gene may be wrong: the sequence end matches TRBJ2-7 better. The CDR3 totals 15 residues. Germline V gene sequence: CDR1 MNHNS, CDR2 SASEGT. CDR3: CASSLGGALAYEQYF. The CDR3 bases are TGTGCCAGCAGTTTAGGGGGGGCGCTTGCCTACGAGCAGTACTTC.

V is TRBV2 and J is TRBJ1-1; TRBD1 is a possible D gene (6 bases). The CDR3 is made up of 11 amino acids. Germline-derived CDR1 and CDR2 are SNHLY and FYNNEI. Between the trimmed V and J ends, which lost 5 bases and 12 bases, there was a span of 13 bases. The CDR3 coding sequence is TGTGCCAGCAGTTACAGGGCTGGGACTTTCTTT. Its protein product is CASSYRAGTFF.

The chain joins TRBV19 to TRBJ2-2; possibly TRBD2 for D (5 bases). The CDR3 length is 12 residues. Germline CDR1 LNHDA, CDR2 SQIVND (reference sequence). V gave up 7 bases and J gave up 3 bases, with 6 bases separating them. CDR3 amino acids: CASKEDTGELFF. The DNA of the CDR3 is TGTGCCAGTAAGGAGGACACCGGGGAGCTGTTTTTT.

The rearrangement links TRBV9 to TRBJ1-3, with a tentative D call TRBD1 (5 bases). CDR1 and CDR2 (germline): SGDLS, YYNGEE. The V end was cut by 7 bases, the J end by 4 bases, with 21 bases between. CDR3 length: 16 amino acids. CDR3 in DNA: TGTGCCAGCGGAGAGGGGCAGGGAGGTCTGGGAAACACCATATATTTT. The encoded protein is CASGEGQGGLGNTIYF.

Turning to this clone: Germline is not matched at one junction end, which may reflect a read error. The chain couples TRBV6-1 to TRBJ2-6, with a weak D call TRBD1 (5 bases). Germline V CDR1 and CDR2: MNHNS, SASEGT. The CDR3 length is 15 residues. The CDR3 nucleotides are TGTGCCAGCAGTGAAGCGGGCTCTGGGGCCAACGTCCTGGCTTTC. Encoded protein: CASSEAGSGANVLAF.

The chain employs TRBV11-2 and TRBJ1-1, with D uncertain. The CDR3 covers 14 residues. CDR1 is SGHAT, CDR2 FQNNGV, per germline. With 2 bases removed from V and 3 bases from J, the gap between germline ends came to 10 bases. CDR3 amino acids: CASSLSGVDTEAFF. The CDR3 DNA reads TGTGCCAGCAGCTTAAGCGGTGTGGACACTGAAGCTTTCTTT.

The V gene is TRBV5-1, the J gene TRBJ1-1; possible D gene TRBD1, 6 bases. The CDR3 totals 18 residues. Germline values: CDR1 SGHRS, CDR2 YFSETQ. V lost 3 bases to trimming and J lost 2 bases, with 23 bases between them. CDR3 coding DNA: TGCGCCAGCAGCTCCCCTCCAGCAGGGGCCAACCGAAACACTGAAGCTTTCTTT. Its protein is CASSSPPAGANRNTEAFF.

The rearrangement joins TRBV11-2 to TRBJ2-5; a possible D gene is TRBD1 (5 bases). With 5 bases removed from V and 2 bases from J, the gap between germline ends came to 15 bases. Per the germline V gene, CDR1 is SGHAT and CDR2 is FQNNGV. This CDR3 region has 15 residues. CDR3 DNA: TGTGCCAGCAGCCGATGGCCAGGGCTACAAGAGACCCAGTACTTC. This encodes CASSRWPGLQETQYF.

This CDR3 reads CASSPGQRTTNEKLFF. The CDR3 DNA is TGTGCCAGTAGTCCTGGACAGAGAACAACTAATGAAAAACTGTTTTTT. The rearrangement joins TRBV19 to TRBJ1-4, with a tentative D call TRBD1 (6 bases). Germline CDR1 reads LNHDA; CDR2 reads SQIVND (reference sequence). The V and J ends lost 5 bases and 0 bases respectively, with 13 bases between them. This CDR3 is built from 16 residues.

The gene calls are TRBV7-9 and TRBJ2-5, with D possibly TRBD2 on 6 matching bases. The V gene's germline CDR1 is SEHNR and CDR2 FQNEAQ (reference sequence). This CDR3 spans 11 amino acids. V dropped 5 bases and J dropped 5 bases, with 6 bases sitting between them. CDR3 nucleotides: TGTGCCAGCAGCCGGGGGGAGACCCAGTACTTC. The encoded protein is CASSRGETQYF.

This clone was seen only a few times. The junction does not match germline at one end; this may be a read error. The rearrangement joins TRBV6-1 to TRBJ2-6; D may be TRBD1 (5 bases). The CDR3 length is 14 residues. Germline values: CDR1 MNHNS, CDR2 SASEGT. In nucleotides, the CDR3 is TGTGCCAGCAGTGAACTCTCTGGGGCCAACGGCCTGACTTTC. Its protein product is CASSELSGANGLTF.

This clone was counted a few times. The CDR3 bases are TGCGCCAGCAGATATGGGTATAGCCACCTAGATGGCTACACCTTC. This sequence encodes CASRYGYSHLDGYTF. The J gene is TRBJ1-2, the V gene TRBV5-1, with D hard to call. Between the trimmed V and J ends, which lost 5 bases and 6 bases, there was a span of 20 bases. CDR3 length equals 15 residues. The germline gives CDR1 SGHRS, CDR2 YFSETQ.

The chain carries TRBV5-1 and TRBJ2-7; 7 bases map to TRBD1. V shed 0 bases and J 2 bases; nucleotides not matched to a gene: 5. The CDR3 length is 15 residues. Germline CDR1 is SGHRS and CDR2 is YFSETQ. The chain's CDR3 is CASSLAGTVAYEQYF. The CDR3 region has the DNA TGCGCCAGCAGCTTGGCCGGGACAGTTGCCTACGAGCAGTACTTC.

The chain carries TRBV5-1 and TRBJ2-7, with D perhaps matching TRBD1 (6 bases). Trimming left V 0 bases short and J 5 bases short, with 21 bases between. This CDR3 is 17 amino acids long. Germline CDR1 and CDR2: SGHRS and YFSETQ. DNA for the CDR3: TGCGCCAGCAGCTTGGAGCCCTATCCGACAGGTTTACACGAGCAGTACTTC. This encodes CASSLEPYPTGLHEQYF. The whole variable domain, filled in from reference TRBV5-1 and TRBJ2-7, reads KAGVTQTPRYLIKTRGQQVTLSCSPISGHRSVSWYQQTPGQGLQFLFEYFSETQRNKGNFPGRFSGRQFSNSRSEMNVSTLELGDSALYLCASSLEPYPTGLHEQYFGPGTRLTVT.

This chain connects TRBV27 to TRBJ1-4, with a weak D call TRBD1 (6 bases). Per the germline V gene, CDR1 is MNHEY and CDR2 is SMNVEV (reference sequence). V was shortened by 6 bases and J by 1 base, with 24 bases between the two germline ends. The CDR3 is 19 amino acids. The CDR3 DNA follows: TGTGCCAGCAGCCCGCTTACGGGACACCTACTATTAACTAATGAAAAACTGTTTTTT. Amino acid sequence: CASSPLTGHLLLTNEKLFF.